This TCR beta chain was documented in a study of cytomegalovirus exposure and HLA in healthy donors. PCR employed 60 Vbeta and 13 Jbeta primers. The assay was immunoSEQ multiplex PCR, and TCRdb's table has in-frame clones only and misses some. The table for this sample gives about 48,000 clones. Sequenced: PBMCs. The TCR originated in a male donor in good health and CMV-seropositive.

The CDR3 sequence is CASSTQEGLVPNEQFF. CDR3 DNA: TGTGCCAGCAGCACCCAAGAGGGACTAGTCCCTAATGAGCAGTTCTTC. The J gene is TRBJ2-1, the V gene TRBV9; 8 bases fit TRBD2. The germline gives CDR1 SGDLS, CDR2 YYNGEE. J lost 7 bases, V lost 4 bases, and 13 bases had no gene match. The CDR3 has 16 residues.